This passage covers 15 T cell receptor beta chains from one sample sequenced in a study of quantifying T cell responses using KT2 cells. About the study: RNA was reverse transcribed with TCR alpha and beta constant-region primers.

The cDNA 3' end received a ligated oligonucleotide with a UMI. The first PCR ran approximately 4 cycles with an equimolar RC1.1 and RC1.2 beta primer mix. TCRdb reprocessed the UMI-ligation and nested PCR reads via MiXCR and lists one record per CDR3 protein. Of roughly 38,000 distinct CDR3 sequences in the sample, more than 15% were seen once. Source material: PBMCs spiked with cells of the T cell clone KT2. These receptors all come from a human donor.

This clonotype was detected a few times. This chain links TRBV20-1 with TRBJ2-7; possibly TRBD1 for D (6 bases). The CDR3 spans 14 residues. Trimming removed 3 bases at V and 2 bases at J, with 14 bases between. Germline CDR1 DFQATT, CDR2 SNEGSKA (reference sequence). The DNA for the CDR3 is TGCAGTGCTAGTATGACAGGCGGTACCTACGAGCAGTACTTC. It yields the protein CSASMTGGTYEQYF.

This clonotype was observed many times. The gene calls are TRBV10-3 and TRBJ2-1; 12 bases align to TRBD2. CDR1 and CDR2 from the germline V gene are ENHRY and SYGVKD. The CDR3 contains 16 residues. With V trimmed by 2 bases and J by 10 bases, 9 bases remained unmatched. The CDR3 loop is CAISEGLAGPFDEQFF. In nucleotides, the CDR3 is TGTGCCATCAGTGAGGGACTAGCGGGACCCTTCGACGAGCAGTTCTTC.

The V gene is TRBV7-2, the J gene TRBJ2-3; 8 bases agree with TRBD2. Germline V CDR1 and CDR2: SGHTA, FQGNSA. The CDR3 sequence is 13 residues long. V gave up 5 bases and J gave up 4 bases; unmatched junction bases: 2. This CDR3 is CASSGTRADTQYF. DNA of the CDR3: TGTGCCAGCAGCGGGACTAGAGCAGATACGCAGTATTTT. The full variable domain, completed using reference TRBV7-2 and TRBJ2-3, is GAGVSQSPSNKVTEKGKDVELRCDPISGHTALYWYRQSLGQGLEFLIYFQGNSAPDKSGLPSDRFSAERTGGSVSTLTIQRTQQEDSAVYLCASSGTRADTQYFGPGTRLTVL.

Many counts were recorded for this clonotype. J is TRBJ2-7 and V is TRBV3-1; possibly TRBD2 for D (5 bases). The CDR3 has 19 residues. V was pared by 1 base and J by 0 bases, with 22 bases between. Per germline, CDR1 LGHDT and CDR2 YNNKEL (reference sequence). The CDR3 sequence: CASSQVKPGLPGYSYEQYF. The CDR3 bases are TGTGCCAGCAGCCAAGTAAAACCCGGACTCCCCGGATACTCCTACGAGCAGTACTTC.

A few counts support this clonotype. The chain employs TRBV12-3 or TRBV12-4 and TRBJ2-7; either TRBD1 or TRBD2 may fit D (5 bases each). CDR3 length: 13 residues. V lost 4 bases and J lost 6, with 13 bases in between. The CDR3 is CASSWGSFAEQYF. CDR3 DNA sequence: TGTGCCAGCAGTTGGGGGAGCTTCGCCGAGCAGTACTTC.

This clonotype was counted a few times. The genes are TRBV9 and TRBJ1-4; D uncertain. This CDR3 is 16 amino acids long. V gave up 5 bases and J gave up 0 bases, with 14 bases separating them. Germline V CDR1 and CDR2: SGDLS, YYNGEE. The CDR3 region is CASSASGGPTNEKLFF. As DNA, the CDR3 is TGTGCCAGCAGTGCAAGCGGCGGTCCAACTAATGAAAAACTGTTTTTT.

This chain uses TRBV4-2 with TRBJ1-1; unclear D gene. The CDR3 has 16 amino acids. Germline assignment: CDR1 LGHNA and CDR2 YNFKEQ. V was cut by 0 bases and J by 1 base, with 12 bases left in between. CDR3 residues: CASSQDSRRRNTEAFF. The CDR3 DNA sequence: TGTGCCAGCAGCCAAGATTCCCGACGCCGGAACACTGAAGCTTTCTTT.

This clonotype came up a few times. The chain carries TRBV27 and TRBJ2-7; possibly TRBD1 or TRBD2 for D (5 bases each). The CDR3 spans 15 residues. Germline assignment: CDR1 MNHEY and CDR2 SMNVEV (reference sequence). V dropped 5 bases and J dropped 4 bases, with 18 bases sitting between them. The CDR3 sequence: CASSLRWDGGYEQYF. CDR3 coding DNA: TGTGCCAGCAGTCTGAGATGGGACGGAGGATACGAGCAGTACTTC.

This clonotype was recorded a few times. In DNA, the CDR3 is TGTGCCAGCAGCTTGACAGGGCCAAATTCACCCCTCCACTTT. It codes for CASSLTGPNSPLHF. The V gene is TRBV5-4, the J gene TRBJ1-6; TRBD1 might be the D (6 bases). The V and J ends lost 1 base and 7 bases respectively, with 9 bases between them. Looked up from germline, CDR1 is SGHNT and CDR2 is YYREEE (reference sequence). The CDR3 is made up of 14 amino acids.

This sequence joins TRBV29-1 and TRBJ1-1; 9 positions agree with TRBD1. After removal of 6 bases from V and 1 base from J, the junction contained 3 bases not matched to a gene. The CDR3 contains 13 residues. CDR1 SQVTM and CDR2 ANQGSEA come from the germline V gene. DNA of the CDR3: TGCAGCGTGGGGACAGGGTCGAACACTGAAGCTTTCTTT. It codes for CSVGTGSNTEAFF.

This clonotype was seen ten or more times. The chain employs TRBV6-6 and TRBJ2-1, with a possible D match to TRBD2 (6 bases). Germline V gene data show CDR1 as MNHNY and CDR2 as SVGAGI (reference sequence). This CDR3 is 16 amino acids long. V dropped 4 bases and J dropped 6 bases, with 19 bases sitting between them. The CDR3 DNA follows: TGTGCCAGCAGTTTCGGACTAACGGTCGGGGTCAATGAGCAGTTCTTC. Translation: CASSFGLTVGVNEQFF.

V and J are TRBV12-3 or TRBV12-4 and TRBJ2-3, with D possibly TRBD2 on 6 matching bases. The CDR3 is 15 amino acids. V lost 3 bases, J lost 1 base, and 11 bases lay in between. Written as DNA, the CDR3 is TGTGCCAGCAGTTTCGGGCGGGGAGGCACAGATACGCAGTATTTT. The encoded protein is CASSFGRGGTDTQYF.

This clonotype was detected a few times. The V gene is TRBV5-1, the J gene TRBJ1-1; D is perhaps TRBD1 (6 bases). V was clipped by 3 bases and J by 4 bases, with 13 bases between them. The CDR3 contains 14 residues. CDR1 and CDR2 (germline): SGHRS, YFSETQ. The CDR3 reads CASSSHRDATEAFF. CDR3 nucleotide sequence: TGCGCCAGCAGCTCCCACAGGGATGCCACTGAAGCTTTCTTT.

The chain recombines TRBV6-6 with TRBJ1-6, with TRBD1 as a possible D gene (6 bases). The germline gives CDR1 MNHNY, CDR2 SVGAGI (reference sequence). V was cut by 2 bases and J by 9 bases, with 11 bases left in between. The CDR3 is 14 amino acids. CDR3 amino acids: CASSYPLGASPLHF. CDR3 sequence (DNA): TGTGCCAGCAGTTACCCCTTGGGGGCTTCACCCCTCCACTTT.

This clonotype occurred a few times. The J gene is TRBJ2-7, the V gene TRBV5-5; possibly TRBD2 for D (5 bases). V was shortened by 1 base and J by 3 bases, with 14 bases between the two germline ends. Germline lookup yields CDR1 SGHKS and CDR2 YYEKEE (reference sequence). The CDR3 has 15 amino acids. CDR3 residues: CASSLWSGGSYEQYF. DNA for the CDR3: TGTGCCAGCAGCTTGTGGTCAGGTGGGAGCTACGAGCAGTACTTC.